What follows describes a single T cell receptor (beta chain). Its cognate antigen is unknown. Repertoires were generated with immunoSEQ multiplex PCR, while TCRdb's copy carries only in-frame clones and drops some. This sample has approximately 74,000 clones, with 80% found just once. This entry is derived from a study of cytotoxic CD8 clonotypes in ibrutinib-treated CLL. Study-wide findings and caveats: The public clonotypes identified were infrequent and showed contraction or stability on treatment. Clonality increased with ibrutinib response but returned toward baseline at progression.

Cryopreserved PBMCs supplied about 2 micrograms of genomic DNA for TCR beta libraries. Trimming left V 5 bases short and J 5 bases short, with 11 bases between. Germline assignment: CDR1 SGHNT and CDR2 YYREEE (reference sequence). The CDR3 spans 12 residues. Sequencing was performed on PBMCs, taken at disease progression, from a patient treated with ibrutinib. This TCR derives from a human donor with chronic lymphocytic leukemia. V is TRBV5-4 and J is TRBJ2-7; D tentatively fits TRBD1 or TRBD2 (5 bases each). This chain's CDR3 is CASSRQGDEQYF. The CDR3 region has the DNA TGTGCCAGCAGTCGCCAGGGAGACGAGCAGTACTTC.